The text below deals with one TCR beta chain. Its antigen is still unknown. Generated by immunoSEQ multiplex PCR, the TCRdb table keeps only in-frame clones and is missing some. The table shows some 86,000 clones, with over 85% occurring only once. This sample is drawn from a study of cytomegalovirus exposure and HLA in healthy donors. Overall study results and limits: The classifier was said to identify cytomegalovirus status with high specificity and sensitivity. For most TCR sequences rarity was the rule, although some public TCRs occurred in many donors. Altogether, some 170 TCR beta chains were recorded as cytomegalovirus-associated.

The CDR3 sequence is 16 residues long. Trimming at V came to 5 bases and at J to 5 bases, leaving 10 bases not matched to a gene. In germline, CDR1 is SGHAT, CDR2 FQDESV (reference sequence). The source material was PBMCs. The source of this sequence is a woman in her 30s in good health and CMV-seronegative. The J gene is TRBJ2-5, the V gene TRBV11-1, with 11 bases matching TRBD2. In DNA, the CDR3 is TGTGCCAGCAGCAGAACCGGGACTAGCGGAATTGAGACCCAGTACTTC. Its protein is CASSRTGTSGIETQYF.